The sequence of this T cell receptor (beta chain) was determined in a study of PD-1 blockade in classical Hodgkin lymphoma. Study as a whole: Intravenous delivery of nivolumab at 3 mg/kg to patients occurred every 2 weeks. Regarding the study as a whole: Significantly greater TCR diversity emerged by C4D1 in CD4+ cells but not CD8+ cells. Newly diagnosed patients and complete responders had comparable diversity at baseline.

The CDR3 has 15 amino acids. Germline CDR1 and CDR2: SGHVS and FNYEAQ. V was shortened by 3 bases and J by 1 base, with 7 bases between the two germline ends. Following autologous stem cell transplantation, relapse occurred in every patient, and exposure to brentuximab vedotin varied. Classification of best responses gave complete response, partial response or progressive disease. This table comes from immunoSEQ multiplex PCR, and its TCRdb copy is limited to in-frame clones, with some not included. The repertoire holds roughly 140,000 clones, with approximately 72% as singletons. In its sample, this clone was seen once. Antigen: not known.

The receptor was isolated from a human donor with classical Hodgkin lymphoma. The chain links TRBV7-6 to TRBJ1-6, with D perhaps matching TRBD1 (5 bases). Material: peripheral blood mononuclear cells (PBMCs), obtained before the second cycle of nivolumab. CDR3 residues: CASSFDRSYNSPLHF. The CDR3, as DNA: TGTGCCAGCAGCTTCGACAGATCCTATAATTCACCCCTCCACTTT.